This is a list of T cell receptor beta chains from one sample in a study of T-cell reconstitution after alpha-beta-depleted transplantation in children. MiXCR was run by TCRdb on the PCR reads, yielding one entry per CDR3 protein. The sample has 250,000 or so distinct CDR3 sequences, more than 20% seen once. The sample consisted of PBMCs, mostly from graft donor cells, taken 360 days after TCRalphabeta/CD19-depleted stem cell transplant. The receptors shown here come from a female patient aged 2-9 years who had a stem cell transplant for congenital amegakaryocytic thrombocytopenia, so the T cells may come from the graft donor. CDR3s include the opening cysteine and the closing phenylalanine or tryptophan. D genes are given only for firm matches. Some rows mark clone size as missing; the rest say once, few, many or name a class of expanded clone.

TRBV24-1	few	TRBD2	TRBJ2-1	CATSDLTSAYNEQFF	TGTGCCACCAGTGATTTGACTAGCGCCTACAATGAGCAGTTCTTC
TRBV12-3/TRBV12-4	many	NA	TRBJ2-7	CASSLQGISYEQYF	TGTGCCAGCAGTTTGCAGGGGATCTCCTACGAGCAGTACTTC
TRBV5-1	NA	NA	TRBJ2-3	CASSLEHTDTQYF	TGCGCCAGCAGCTTGGAACACACAGATACGCAGTATTTT
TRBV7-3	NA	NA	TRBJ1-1	CASSLTWNTEAFF	TGTGCCAGCAGCTTAACGTGGAACACTGAAGCTTTCTTT
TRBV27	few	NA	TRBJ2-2	CASSLGLPNTGELFF	TGTGCCAGCAGCCTGGGACTGCCGAACACCGGGGAGCTGTTTTTT
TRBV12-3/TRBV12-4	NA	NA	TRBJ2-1	CASSLKGRQMGQWNEQFF	TGTGCCAGCAGCCTGAAGGGGAGACAAATGGGACAATGGAATGAGCAGTTCTTC
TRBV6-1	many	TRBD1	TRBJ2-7	CASSSGTGTFYEQYF	TGTGCCAGCAGCTCCGGGACAGGGACTTTCTACGAGCAGTACTTC
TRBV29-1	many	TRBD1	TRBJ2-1	CSVDRDRGYGEQFF	TGCAGCGTTGATCGGGACAGGGGGTATGGTGAGCAGTTCTTC
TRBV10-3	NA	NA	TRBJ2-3	CAISATGPDTQYF	TGTGCCATCAGTGCCACAGGGCCAGATACGCAGTATTTT
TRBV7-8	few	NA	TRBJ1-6	CASSLARMGGENSPLHF	TGTGCCAGCAGCTTAGCCCGGATGGGGGGTGAAAATTCACCCCTCCACTTT
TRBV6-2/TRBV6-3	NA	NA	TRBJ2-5	CASSYLTRKTQYF	TGTGCCAGCAGTTACCTTACTAGAAAGACCCAGTACTTC
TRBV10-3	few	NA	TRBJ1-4	CAISESGAGNEKLFF	TGTGCCATCAGTGAGTCCGGGGCGGGAAATGAAAAACTGTTTTTT
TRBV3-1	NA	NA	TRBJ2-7	CASSQTTVGEQYF	TGTGCCAGCAGCCAGACCACGGTGGGCGAGCAGTACTTC
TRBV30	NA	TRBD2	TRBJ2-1	CAWSVELAEQFF	TGTGCCTGGAGTGTAGAACTAGCGGAGCAGTTCTTC
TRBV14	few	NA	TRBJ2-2	CASSQDHSTGELFF	TGTGCCAGCAGCCAAGATCACAGCACCGGGGAGCTGTTTTTT
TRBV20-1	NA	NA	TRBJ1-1	CSATPPRGGNTEAFF	TGCAGTGCTACACCCCCAAGGGGAGGGAACACTGAAGCTTTCTTT
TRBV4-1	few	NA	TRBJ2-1	CASSQDGGRAYNEQFF	TGCGCCAGCAGCCAAGACGGCGGCAGAGCCTACAATGAGCAGTTCTTC
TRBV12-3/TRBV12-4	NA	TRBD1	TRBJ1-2	CASTRTGANYGYTF	TGTGCCAGCACCCGGACAGGGGCTAACTATGGCTACACCTTC
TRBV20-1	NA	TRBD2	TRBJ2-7	CSASGPGGGPVYEQYF	TGCAGTGCTAGTGGTCCGGGGGGAGGGCCTGTCTACGAGCAGTACTTC
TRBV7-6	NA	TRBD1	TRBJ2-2	CVSSLRTGLNTGELFF	TGTGTCAGCAGCTTAAGGACAGGATTGAACACCGGGGAGCTGTTTTTT
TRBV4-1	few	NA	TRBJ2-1	CASSQVLAGQGIF	TGCGCCAGCAGCCAAGTCTTAGCGGGACAGGGAATCTTC
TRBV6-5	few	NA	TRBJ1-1	CASSNLNTEAFF	TGTGCCAGCAGCAATCTGAACACTGAAGCTTTCTTT
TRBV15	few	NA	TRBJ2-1	CATSRDGPNEQFF	TGTGCCACCAGCAGAGATGGGCCAAATGAGCAGTTCTTC
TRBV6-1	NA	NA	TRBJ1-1	CASSTRQANTEAFF	TGTGCCAGCAGTACCAGACAGGCGAACACTGAAGCTTTCTTT
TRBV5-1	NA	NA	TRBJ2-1	CASSQGAWGSYNEQFF	TGCGCCAGCAGCCAAGGCGCTTGGGGCTCCTACAATGAGCAGTTCTTC
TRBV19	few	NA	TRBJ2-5	CASSIESQGGTQYF	TGTGCCAGTAGTATAGAGTCGCAGGGCGGGACCCAGTACTTC
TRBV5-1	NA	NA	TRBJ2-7	CASSFGGSSYEQYF	TGCGCCAGCAGCTTCGGGGGAAGCTCCTACGAGCAGTACTTC
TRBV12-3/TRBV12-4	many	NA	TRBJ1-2	CASSLGQRDSYTF	TGTGCCAGCAGTTTAGGGCAGCGCGATAGCTACACCTTC
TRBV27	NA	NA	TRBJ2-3	CASSAWEPSTDTQYF	TGTGCCAGCAGCGCTTGGGAACCTAGCACAGATACGCAGTATTTT